This T cell receptor (beta chain) emerged from a study of T cells in Graves' hyperthyroidism and ophthalmopathy. The source material, RNA transcripts, was used to amplify TCR beta CDR3 regions. The HTBI primer set was used in a first-round RT-PCR of the TCR CDR3. TCRdb fed the multiplex PCR reads into MiXCR, producing one record per CDR3 protein. The data contain 550,000 to 800,000 distinct CDR3 sequences, 15% to 20% of them singletons. A patient was excluded if there was uncontrolled infection, other autoimmune disease, pregnancy or lactation. The diagnostic basis comprised clinical symptoms, serum thyroxine and TRAb, thyroid ultrasound and orbital computed tomography. Study-wide points: Ophthalmopathy, which appeared later, was predicted by the model a median approximately 6 months before onset.

In this sample, this clonotype turned up many times. The antigen is unknown. Sequenced: blood. The sequence was collected from a man aged 45-60 years with Graves' hyperthyroidism.

Written as DNA, the CDR3 is TGTGCCACCAGTGACCCCTCAGGGGGCAGGAGGAACTACAATGAGCAGTTCTTC. Its protein is CATSDPSGGRRNYNEQFF. The chain has TRBV24-1 and TRBJ2-1; TRBD1 matches 8 bases. Germline V gene data show CDR1 as KGHDR and CDR2 as SFDVKD. CDR3 length: 18 amino acids. J was trimmed by 3 bases and V by 4 bases; bases with no gene match: 13.